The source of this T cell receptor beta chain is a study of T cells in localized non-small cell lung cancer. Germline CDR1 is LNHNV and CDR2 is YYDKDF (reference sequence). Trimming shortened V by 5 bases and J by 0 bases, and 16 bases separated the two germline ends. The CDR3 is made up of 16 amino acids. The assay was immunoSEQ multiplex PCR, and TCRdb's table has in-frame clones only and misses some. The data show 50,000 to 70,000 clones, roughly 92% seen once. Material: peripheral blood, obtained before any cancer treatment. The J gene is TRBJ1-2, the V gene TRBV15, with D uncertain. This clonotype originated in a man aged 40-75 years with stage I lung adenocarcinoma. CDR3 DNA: TGTGCCACCAGCCGAGGATCGATGGGTTCTAACTATGGCTACACCTTC. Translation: CATSRGSMGSNYGYTF.